These T cell receptor beta chains were read from a single sample in a study of blood T cells in healthy people across ages. TCRdb recomputed calls from the 5' RACE reads with MiXCR, one row per CDR3 protein. The sample has 700,000 to 900,000 distinct CDR3 sequences; about 55% are singletons. Sequences were obtained from blood. Receptor source: an elderly man in good health. The CDR3 runs from the conserved cysteine through the conserved F or W. The order of the fields is V gene, D gene, J gene, CDR3 protein. The D gene is left open where the match is weak.

TRBV7-6	-	TRBJ2-5	CASGRGQIGETQYF
TRBV18	TRBD1	TRBJ1-2	CASSPGTAYNYGYTF
TRBV2	-	TRBJ2-1	CASTRADEQFF
TRBV6-1	-	TRBJ2-2	CASSELVQFFGPGTNTGELFF
TRBV5-1	-	-	CASSPRGQGSYEQYF
TRBV9	-	TRBJ1-6	CASSVDPGNNSPLHF
TRBV20-1	-	TRBJ2-1	CSASSGKQDNEQFF
TRBV6-2/TRBV6-3	-	TRBJ2-4	CASSRPRGNIQYF
TRBV12-3/TRBV12-4	-	TRBJ2-1	CASSPREAPTNEQFF
TRBV24-1	TRBD1	TRBJ1-4	CATSDGGGVGEKLFF
TRBV6-7	-	TRBJ2-6	CASRVQSSGANVLTF
TRBV5-1	-	TRBJ1-6	CASSVDASSSYNSPLHF
TRBV4-2	-	TRBJ2-7	CASSQSVQENYEQYF
TRBV6-5	-	TRBJ1-2	CASSYGDFNYGYTF
TRBV7-6	-	TRBJ2-1	CASSLEGANNEQFF
TRBV7-9	-	TRBJ2-6	CASSWQGGFGANVLTF
TRBV29-1	-	TRBJ1-2	CSAVGDKGYTF
TRBV15	-	TRBJ1-5	CATSRSTDQPQHF
TRBV3-1	-	TRBJ2-3	CASSPYRTDTDTQYF
TRBV6-6	-	TRBJ1-4	CASSQTSGDNEKLFF
TRBV20-1	-	TRBJ2-7	CSASKGGTYEQYF